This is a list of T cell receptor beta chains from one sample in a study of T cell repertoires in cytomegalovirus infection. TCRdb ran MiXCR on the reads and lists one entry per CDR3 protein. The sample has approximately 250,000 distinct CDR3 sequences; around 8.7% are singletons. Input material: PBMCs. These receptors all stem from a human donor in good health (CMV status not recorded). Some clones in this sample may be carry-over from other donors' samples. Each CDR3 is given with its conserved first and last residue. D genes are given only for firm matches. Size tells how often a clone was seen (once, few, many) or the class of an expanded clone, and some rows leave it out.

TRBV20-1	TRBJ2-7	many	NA	TGCAGTGCTAGAGATCCGGGCAGGGGGGGCGGCTACGAGCAGTACTTC	CSARDPGRGGGYEQYF
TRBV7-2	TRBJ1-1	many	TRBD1	TGTGCCAGCAGACAACAGGGGGCGTCAGCTGAAGCTTTCTTT	CASRQQGASAEAFF
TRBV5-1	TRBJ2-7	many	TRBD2	TGCGCCAGCAGCTTGGCCGTCTTAACGGGAGGGTCCCACGAGCAGTACTTC	CASSLAVLTGGSHEQYF
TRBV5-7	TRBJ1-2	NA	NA	TGTGCCAGCAGCTTCCAGGGGTTGGACTATGGCTACACCTTC	CASSFQGLDYGYTF
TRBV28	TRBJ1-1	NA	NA	TGTGCCAGCAGTTTACAGGGTCGCGGTGAAGCTTTCTTT	CASSLQGRGEAFF
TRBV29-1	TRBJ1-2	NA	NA	TGCAGCGCCGAGGCCTATGGCTACACCTTC	CSAEAYGYTF
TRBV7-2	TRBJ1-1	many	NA	TGTGCCAGCAGCTGGGGAGCCACGGGGGGCACTGAAGCTTTCTTT	CASSWGATGGTEAFF
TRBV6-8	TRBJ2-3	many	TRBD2	TGTGCCAGCGGAAGAGGGAGGGCAGGAGGAGATACGCAGTATTTT	CASGRGRAGGDTQYF
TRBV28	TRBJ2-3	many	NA	TGTGCCAGCAGTTGGACGGAGGATAGCACAGATACGCAGTATTTT	CASSWTEDSTDTQYF
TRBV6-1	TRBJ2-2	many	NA	TGTGCCAGCAGAGGGGTTGGTGACACCGGGGAGCTGTTTTTT	CASRGVGDTGELFF
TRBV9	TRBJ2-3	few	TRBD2	TGTGCCAGCAGCAAGACTAGCGGAGGCCCAGATACGCAGTATTTT	CASSKTSGGPDTQYF
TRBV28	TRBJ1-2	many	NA	TGTGCCAGCACCCCCCGGAGTGGCGGAGGCAACTATGGCTACACCTTC	CASTPRSGGGNYGYTF
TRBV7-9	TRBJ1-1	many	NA	TGTGCCAGCAGCTTAGGGGGGGCGAACACTGAAGCTTTCTTT	CASSLGGANTEAFF
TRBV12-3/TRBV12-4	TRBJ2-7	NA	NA	TGTGCCAGCAGTTCCGGGACGGGCCTTCCCGAGCAGTACTTC	CASSSGTGLPEQYF
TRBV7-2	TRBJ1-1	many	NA	TGTGCCAGCAGCCCACTAGTAGGGGCTTTCTTT	CASSPLVGAFF
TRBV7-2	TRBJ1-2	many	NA	TGTGCCAGCAGCTCGGCTCCGGGGAACTATGGCTACACCTTC	CASSSAPGNYGYTF
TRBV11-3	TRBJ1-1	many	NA	TGTGCCAGCAGCTTAGATCCCTCAGGGATGAACACTGAAGCTTTCTTT	CASSLDPSGMNTEAFF
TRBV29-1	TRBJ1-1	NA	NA	TGCAGCCCGGTACTGGGACCGAACACTGAAGCTTTCTTT	CSPVLGPNTEAFF
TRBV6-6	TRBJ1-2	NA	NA	TGTGCCAGCAGTCAAACGGGACTTCGGGGTGGCTACACCTTC	CASSQTGLRGGYTF
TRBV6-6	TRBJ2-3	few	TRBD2	TGTGCCAGCAGGAGACTAGCGGACCCTACAGATACGCAGTATTTT	CASRRLADPTDTQYF
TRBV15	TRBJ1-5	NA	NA	TGTGCCACCAGCAGAGAGAGGGGTGGCAATCAGCCCCAGCATTTT	CATSRERGGNQPQHF
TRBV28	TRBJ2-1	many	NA	TGTGCCAGCAGTTTAGGCGGCCAGGGTCAAGGTGAGCAGTTCTTC	CASSLGGQGQGEQFF
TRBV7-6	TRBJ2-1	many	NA	TGTGCCAGCAGCTCCCCTACGAGGGACCCCGCCAATGAGCAGTTCTTC	CASSSPTRDPANEQFF
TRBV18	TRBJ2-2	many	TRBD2	TGTGCCAGCTCACCAAAGACTAGCGCCGGGGAGCTGTTTTTT	CASSPKTSAGELFF
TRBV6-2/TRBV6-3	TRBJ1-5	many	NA	TGTGCCAGCAGTTACTCGTGGAGCAATCAGCCCCAGCATTTT	CASSYSWSNQPQHF
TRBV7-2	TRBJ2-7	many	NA	TGTGCCAGCAGCTTAGAACAGGGTAGCGAGCAGTACTTC	CASSLEQGSEQYF
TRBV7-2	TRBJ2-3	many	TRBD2	TGTGCCAGCAGCTTAGTTGCTAGCGGGAGGAGCACAGATACGCAGTATTTT	CASSLVASGRSTDTQYF
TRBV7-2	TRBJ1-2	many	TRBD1	TGTGCCAGCAGCCGGGACAGGATGTATGGCTACACCTTC	CASSRDRMYGYTF
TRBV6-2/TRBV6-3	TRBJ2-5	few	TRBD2	TGTGCCAGCAGACTCCAGACTAGCGGCCAAGAGACCCAGTACTTC	CASRLQTSGQETQYF
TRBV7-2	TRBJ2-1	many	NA	TGTGCCAGCAGCCAAAGGTGGGCGACTGAGCAGTTCTTC	CASSQRWATEQFF
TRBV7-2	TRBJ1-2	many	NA	TGTGCCAGCAGCGCAGGAGGAGAGAGGGGGGCTGGCTACACCTTC	CASSAGGERGAGYTF
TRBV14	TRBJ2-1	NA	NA	TGTGCCAGCAGCCAAATGGTCTGGGCCAACAATGAGCAGTTCTTC	CASSQMVWANNEQFF
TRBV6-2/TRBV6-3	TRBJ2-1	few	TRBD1	TGTGCCAGCGGTCCCGATGTGGTGACAGGGATCCGCAATGAGCAGTTCTTC	CASGPDVVTGIRNEQFF
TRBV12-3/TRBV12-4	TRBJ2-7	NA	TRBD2	TGTGCCACCCTCGGGAGCGGGGGTTACGAGCAGTGCTTC	CATLGSGGYEQCF
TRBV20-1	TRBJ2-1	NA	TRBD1	TGCAGTGCTAGAAATATGGGGACAGGGGGCTCGGGTGAGCAGTTCTTC	CSARNMGTGGSGEQFF
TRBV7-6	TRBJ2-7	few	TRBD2	TGTGCCAGCAGCCTTACTGACGGACTAGTCTACGAGCAGTACTTC	CASSLTDGLVYEQYF
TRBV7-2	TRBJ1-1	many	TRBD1	TGTGCCAGCAGCGACCGGGACAGACCTCTTTTT	CASSDRDRPLF
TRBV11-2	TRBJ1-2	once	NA	TGTGCCAGCAGCTTAGCGGGGGACGGGGGGCACGGCTACACCTTC	CASSLAGDGGHGYTF
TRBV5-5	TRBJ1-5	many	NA	TGTGCCAGCAGCCCGTTGGACAGCCGCAATCAGCCCCAGCATTTT	CASSPLDSRNQPQHF
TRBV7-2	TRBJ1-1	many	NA	TGTGCCAGCAGCTTAGGAGGCACCATCGATGGGGGTGAAGCTTTCTTT	CASSLGGTIDGGEAFF
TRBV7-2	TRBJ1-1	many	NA	TGTGCCAGCAGCCCCCAGGGCATACATACTGAAGCTTTCTTT	CASSPQGIHTEAFF
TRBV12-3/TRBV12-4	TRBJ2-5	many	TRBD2	TGTGCCAGCAGTTTACTAGCGGGAGCCGGGGAGACCCAGTACTTC	CASSLLAGAGETQYF
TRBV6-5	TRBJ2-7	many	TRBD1	TGTGCCAGCGGACAGGGGGCTTTCTACGAGCAGTACTTC	CASGQGAFYEQYF
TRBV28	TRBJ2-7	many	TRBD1	TGTGCCAGCAGTTTTCAGGGACAGGGGGTTTACGAGCAGTACTTC	CASSFQGQGVYEQYF
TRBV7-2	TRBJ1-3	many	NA	TGTGCCAGCAGCCCAACTTGGGCCCAGATTGGAAACACCATATATTTT	CASSPTWAQIGNTIYF
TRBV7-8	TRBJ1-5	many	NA	TGTGCCAGCAGCCCGGGCCGAGAGAGGCCCCAGCATTTT	CASSPGRERPQHF
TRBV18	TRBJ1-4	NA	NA	TGTGCCAGCTCACCAGAGATCGAGATCATCAGGGAAAAACTGTTTTTT	CASSPEIEIIREKLFF
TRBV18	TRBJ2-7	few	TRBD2	TGTGCCAGCTCACCACCCGGACTAGCGGGAGGCCTCGGCTACGAGCAGTACTTC	CASSPPGLAGGLGYEQYF
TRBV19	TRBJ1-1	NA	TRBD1	TGTGCCAGTAGTGCCACCGGGACAGGGGGGACTGAAGCTTTCTTT	CASSATGTGGTEAFF